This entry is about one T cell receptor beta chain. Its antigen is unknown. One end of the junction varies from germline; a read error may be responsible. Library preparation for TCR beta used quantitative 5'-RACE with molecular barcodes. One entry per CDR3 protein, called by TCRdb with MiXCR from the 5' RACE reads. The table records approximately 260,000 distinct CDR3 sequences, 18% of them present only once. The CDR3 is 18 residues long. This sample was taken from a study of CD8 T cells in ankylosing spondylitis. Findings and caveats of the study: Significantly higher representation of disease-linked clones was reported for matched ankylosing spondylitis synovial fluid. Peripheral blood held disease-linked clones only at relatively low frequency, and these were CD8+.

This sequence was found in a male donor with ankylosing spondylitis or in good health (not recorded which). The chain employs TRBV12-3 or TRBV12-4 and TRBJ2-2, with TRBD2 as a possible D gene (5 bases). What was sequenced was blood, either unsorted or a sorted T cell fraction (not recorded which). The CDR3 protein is CTSSSLDPQRVSTGELFF. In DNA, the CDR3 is TGTACCAGCAGTTCCCTTGACCCCCAGAGGGTTAGCACCGGGGAGCTGTTTTTT.